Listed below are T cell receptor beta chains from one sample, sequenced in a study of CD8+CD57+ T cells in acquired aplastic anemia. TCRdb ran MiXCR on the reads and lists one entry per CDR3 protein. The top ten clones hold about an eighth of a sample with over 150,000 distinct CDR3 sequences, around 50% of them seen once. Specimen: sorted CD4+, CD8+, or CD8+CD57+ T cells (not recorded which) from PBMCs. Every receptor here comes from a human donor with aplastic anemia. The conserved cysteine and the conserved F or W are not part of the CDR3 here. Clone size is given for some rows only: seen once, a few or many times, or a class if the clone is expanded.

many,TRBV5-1,ASSLGSIGTDTQY
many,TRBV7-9,ASSAPGGGPTDTQY
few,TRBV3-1,ASSQARSGELF
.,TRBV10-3,ATSESVKEKLF
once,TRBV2,ASSDGGAHQPQH
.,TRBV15,ATADGRNEKLF
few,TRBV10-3,AISESLGNEKLF
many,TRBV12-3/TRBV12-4,ASSLDREKTQY
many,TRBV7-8,ASSLTAGNTIY
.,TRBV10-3,ATGTSTDTQY
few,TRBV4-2,ASSQELSNYEQY
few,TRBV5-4,ASSRIPGQGGSYT
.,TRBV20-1,SARGAGSRYGYT
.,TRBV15,ATSRGGGVGQF
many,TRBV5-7,ASSLRQADNEKLF
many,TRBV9,ASSYPASDTQY
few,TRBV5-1,ASSLLDRTLDEQY
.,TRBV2,ASSELLRSPLH
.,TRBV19,ASSPQRSYQETQY
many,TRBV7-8,ASSPGLLRGNTIY
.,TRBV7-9,ASTLVMT
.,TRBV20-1,SARRQESYEQY
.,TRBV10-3,AIKGSYNEQF
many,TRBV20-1,SARKSGTPYGYT
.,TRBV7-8,ASSTLAGGSGNTIY
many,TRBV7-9,ASSPLAASTDTQY
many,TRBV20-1,SARGERGRNQPQH
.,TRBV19,ASSLGLLAEAF
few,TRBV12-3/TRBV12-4,ASSRQGPIQY
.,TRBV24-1,ATSGPTGASYGYT
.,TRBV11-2,ASSLVRRGAKNIQY
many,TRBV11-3,ASSLETGTEAF
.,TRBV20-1,SARDRASAQETQY
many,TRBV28,ASSRDGDNEKLF
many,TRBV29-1,SVVVGTGELF
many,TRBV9,ASSVATTGGSLNEQF
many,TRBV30,AWSVDGNQPQH
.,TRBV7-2,ASSLYGAGGYT
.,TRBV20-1,SALTGKYYEQY
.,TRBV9,ASRGEGTDTQY
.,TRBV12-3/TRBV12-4,ASTLKSREIGTDTQY
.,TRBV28,ASSFGGRQY
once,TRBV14,ASSPGDRVTEAF
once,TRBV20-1,SARDRIGTSGYT
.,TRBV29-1,SVEEGSYGYT
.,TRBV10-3,AIRDGGAGNTDTQY
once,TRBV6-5,ASSYSGRDTYEQY
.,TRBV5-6,ASSPGTGKWETQY
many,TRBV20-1,SGLVWETQY
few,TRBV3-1,ASSQLNRGATNEKLF
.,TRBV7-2,ASSLALGTEAF